What follows are 13 T cell receptor beta chains derived from one specimen sequenced in a study of T-cell reconstitution after alpha-beta-depleted transplantation in children. TCRbeta library preparation incorporated unique molecular identifiers. TCRdb used MiXCR to reprocess the PCR reads, holding one entry per CDR3 protein. Counted here are about 540,000 distinct CDR3 sequences, around 17% occurring once; the ten biggest clones make up 2.5% to 3.5%. This specimen consisted of PBMCs from the stem cell graft donor, obtained from the stem cell graft. The receptors were sampled from a human donor who donated a stem cell graft to a child with acute lymphoblastic leukemia.

The rearrangement links TRBV9 to TRBJ2-7, with 7 bases aligning to TRBD2. Germline loops: CDR1 SGDLS, CDR2 YYNGEE. The CDR3 runs 15 residues. V was clipped by 0 bases and J by 4 bases; unmatched bases: 7. Written as DNA, the CDR3 is TGTGCCAGCAGCGTAGGATGGGGGACTAAATACGAGCAGTACTTC. This translates into CASSVGWGTKYEQYF. The complete variable domain, with remaining parts taken from reference TRBV9 and TRBJ2-7, reads DSGVTQTPKHLITATGQRVTLRCSPRSGDLSVYWYQQSLDQGLQFLIQYYNGEERAKGNILERFSAQQFPDLHSELNLSSLELGDSALYFCASSVGWGTKYEQYFGPGTRLTVT.

The chain links TRBV12-3 or TRBV12-4 to TRBJ1-1; D is unresolved. The CDR3 is 13 amino acids. V dropped 8 bases and J dropped 1 base, with 11 bases sitting between them. CDR3 loop: CASAGGPNTEAFF. In DNA, the CDR3 is TGTGCCAGCGCGGGAGGACCGAACACTGAAGCTTTCTTT.

This clonotype showed up just a few times. DNA for the CDR3: TGCAGTGCCTCCCGAACGGGACGGTCCTACGAGCAGTACTTC. Its protein product is CSASRTGRSYEQYF. The chain is built from TRBV20-1 and TRBJ2-7; possibly TRBD1 or TRBD2 for D (5 bases each). The CDR3 has 14 residues. Germline values: CDR1 DFQATT, CDR2 SNEGSKA (reference sequence). V lost 6 bases, J lost 1 base, and 16 bases lay in between.

The gene calls are TRBV13 and TRBJ2-7, with 7 positions matching TRBD1. CDR1 and CDR2 from the germline V gene are PRHDT and FYEKMQ (reference sequence). The CDR3 runs to 16 residues. The J segment lost 5 bases and the V segment lost 0 bases, leaving 10 bases of the junction unmatched. This CDR3 is CASSLGRRQGVNEQYF. The CDR3 DNA reads TGTGCCAGCAGCTTAGGCCGGAGACAGGGTGTGAACGAGCAGTACTTC.

The rearrangement joins TRBV5-1 to TRBJ2-3, with D possibly TRBD2 on 5 matching bases. V was pared by 0 bases and J by 1 base, with 12 bases between. This CDR3 region has 16 residues. Germline V CDR1 and CDR2: SGHRS, YFSETQ. The CDR3 DNA sequence: TGCGCCAGCAGCTTGGGGACCGGGATCGGCACAGATACGCAGTATTTT. Its protein is CASSLGTGIGTDTQYF.

This clonotype was seen only a few times. The chain is built from TRBV10-3 and TRBJ1-2; D is possibly TRBD1 (6 bases). CDR1 ENHRY and CDR2 SYGVKD come from the germline V gene. The CDR3 consists of 13 residues. Deletions cut 6 bases from V and 8 bases from J, with 16 bases between. The CDR3 sequence is CAIRPSVQGGYTF. CDR3 DNA: TGTGCCATCAGGCCTTCCGTACAGGGAGGCTACACCTTC.

This clonotype was seen only a few times. The chain combines TRBV27 with TRBJ1-2, with D perhaps TRBD1 (5 bases). V dropped 7 bases and J dropped 7 bases, with 13 bases sitting between them. This CDR3 spans 12 amino acids. CDR1 MNHEY and CDR2 SMNVEV come from the germline V gene (reference sequence). The DNA of the CDR3 is TGTGCCAGCATCGACGGGGCTGGTGGCTACACCTTC. This codes for CASIDGAGGYTF.

The chain recombines TRBV14 with TRBJ2-2; no clear D. V was pared by 0 bases and J by 1 base, with 12 bases between. The CDR3 runs 17 residues. Germline loops: CDR1 SGHDN, CDR2 FVKESK. Written as DNA, the CDR3 is TGTGCCAGCAGCCAAGATTGGCGCGCCAAGAACACCGGGGAGCTGTTTTTT. It is translated as CASSQDWRAKNTGELFF.

The rearrangement links TRBV7-6 to TRBJ2-7; D gene uncertain. Germline loops: CDR1 SGHVS, CDR2 FNYEAQ. This CDR3 has 14 amino acids. V lost 5 bases, J lost 3 bases, and 14 bases lay in between. CDR3 region: CASSEVPSYYEQYF. The CDR3 nucleotides are TGTGCCAGCAGCGAAGTCCCCTCGTACTACGAGCAGTACTTC.

The chain couples TRBV7-8 to TRBJ1-3; D perhaps matches TRBD1 (6 bases). This CDR3 has 15 residues. The ends were cut back, 1 base at V and 4 bases at J, with 11 bases in the middle. The germline CDR1 and CDR2 sequences are SGHVS and FQNEAQ. Here the CDR3 reads CASSLGFTGGNTIYF. The CDR3 DNA sequence: TGTGCCAGCAGCTTAGGCTTTACAGGGGGAAACACCATATATTTT.

This clonotype was counted a few times. This chain uses TRBV5-1 with TRBJ2-3, with TRBD2 matching over 8 bases. This CDR3 is built from 15 residues. Germline values: CDR1 SGHRS, CDR2 YFSETQ. J gave up 3 bases and V 2 bases, and 5 bases lay outside the gene matches. The CDR3 sequence: CASSFTGTRTDTQYF. CDR3 DNA: TGCGCCAGCAGCTTCACCGGGACTAGGACAGATACGCAGTATTTT.

This clonotype was seen a few times. The chain recombines TRBV10-3 with TRBJ2-7; 8 bases are shared with TRBD1. V lost 3 bases, J lost 2 bases, and 15 bases stayed unmatched. CDR1 and CDR2 (germline): ENHRY, SYGVKD. CDR3 length equals 18 residues. This CDR3 is CAISDSSLGGTGTYEQYF. The CDR3 bases are TGTGCCATCAGTGACTCTTCCCTCGGCGGGACAGGAACCTACGAGCAGTACTTC.

The chain has TRBV5-1 and TRBJ2-7, with 7 bases fitting TRBD2. After removal of 0 bases from V and 2 bases from J, the junction contained 5 bases not matched to a gene. The CDR3 length is 15 residues. Germline values: CDR1 SGHRS, CDR2 YFSETQ. The CDR3 nucleotides are TGCGCCAGCAGCTTGGTCCAGCGGGGTGCCTACGAGCAGTACTTC. Amino acids: CASSLVQRGAYEQYF.